One and the same sample provided the 15 T cell receptor beta chains below, sequenced in a study of a mutant IDH1 vaccine in newly diagnosed glioma. The antigens of these receptors remain unknown. Repertoires were generated with immunoSEQ multiplex PCR, while TCRdb's copy carries only in-frame clones and drops some. Among 50,000 or so clones listed, around 80% were seen once. Time point noted: week 5, during vaccination. A 20-mer mutant IDH1 peptide at 300 ug was injected subcutaneously with topical imiquimod. Sequences were derived from PBMCs, sampled from a glioma patient whose treatment included an IDH1 peptide vaccine. These receptors came from a woman in her forties or fifties with glioma.

This clone showed up just a few times. Here the CDR3 DNA reads TGCGCCAGCACTTTTAGCGGGGGGTACAATGAGCAGTTCTTC. It specifies CASTFSGGYNEQFF. V and J are TRBV5-1 and TRBJ2-1, with 10 bases fitting TRBD2. This CDR3 region has 14 residues. V lost 6 bases and J lost 4; bases outside the gene matches: 4. Germline CDR1 and CDR2: SGHRS and YFSETQ. Using reference TRBV5-1 and TRBJ2-1 for the parts outside the CDR3, the full variable domain is KAGVTQTPRYLIKTRGQQVTLSCSPISGHRSVSWYQQTPGQGLQFLFEYFSETQRNKGNFPGRFSGRQFSNSRSEMNVSTLELGDSALYLCASTFSGGYNEQFFGPGTRLTVL.

This chain links TRBV30 with TRBJ1-5, with a weak D call TRBD1 (5 bases). Per the germline V gene, CDR1 is GTSNPN and CDR2 is SVGIG (reference sequence). V was shortened by 0 bases and J by 0 bases, with 18 bases between the two germline ends. This CDR3 region has 18 residues. CDR3 loop: CAWSVGAGGGYSNQPQHF. In DNA, the CDR3 is TGTGCCTGGAGTGTCGGGGCTGGTGGAGGCTATAGCAATCAGCCCCAGCATTTT.

This chain joins TRBV5-1 and TRBJ2-3; 10 nucleotides line up with TRBD2. The V and J ends lost 4 bases and 14 bases, in that order; junction bases with no gene match: 7. There are 12 residues in the CDR3. Germline V gene lookup returns CDR1 SGHRS and CDR2 YFSETQ. CDR3 sequence: CASSVPSGGPYF. The CDR3 coding sequence is TGCGCCAGCAGCGTCCCTAGCGGGGGCCCGTATTTT.

This clone appeared a single time. V is TRBV6-5 and J is TRBJ2-7, with D unclear. Germline CDR1 reads MNHEY; CDR2 reads SVGAGI. The CDR3 consists of 12 residues. The V gene lost 8 bases and the J gene lost 2 bases, with 10 bases spanning the gap. CDR3 protein: CASGSAPYEQYF. The CDR3 DNA is TGTGCCAGCGGATCGGCACCCTACGAGCAGTACTTC.

The V and J genes are TRBV15 and TRBJ2-5; D gene ambiguous. Germline values: CDR1 LNHNV, CDR2 YYDKDF (reference sequence). This CDR3 has 15 residues. V was cut by 0 bases and J by 7 bases, with 15 bases left in between. The CDR3 DNA is TGTGCCACCAGCAGAGATAAGTCCCCCGAGGTGACCCAGTACTTC. It specifies CATSRDKSPEVTQYF.

The rearrangement joins TRBV7-3 to TRBJ2-6; D gene unclear. CDR1 SGHTA and CDR2 FQGTGA come from the germline V gene. The CDR3 is 13 amino acids. The germline V and J ends were trimmed by 6 bases and 2 bases, with 5 bases remaining between them. The CDR3 DNA follows: TGTGCCAGCAGTTCACCTGGGGCCAACGTCCTGACTTTC. This encodes CASSSPGANVLTF.

The chain uses TRBV5-1 and TRBJ1-4, with 7 bases identical to TRBD1. The CDR3 runs to 16 residues. Germline V gene sequence: CDR1 SGHRS, CDR2 YFSETQ. The J segment lost 7 bases and the V segment lost 5 bases, leaving 14 bases of the junction unmatched. CDR3 sequence: CASSFSPGQKREKLFF. The CDR3 nucleotides are TGCGCCAGCAGTTTTTCGCCGGGACAGAAACGTGAAAAACTGTTTTTT.

This sequence joins TRBV9 and TRBJ2-1, with D perhaps given as TRBD1 or TRBD2 (5 bases each). This CDR3 spans 13 amino acids. Trimming stripped 0 bases from V and 6 bases from J, with 7 bases between. Looked up from germline, CDR1 is SGDLS and CDR2 is YYNGEE. CDR3 DNA sequence: TGTGCCAGCAGCGTAGAGGGGAGCAATGAGCAGTTCTTC. It translates to CASSVEGSNEQFF.

This clone was seen more than once but under ten times. This rearrangement joins TRBV6-1 to TRBJ1-5; the D gene is possibly TRBD1 (6 bases). CDR1 is MNHNS, CDR2 SASEGT, per germline. V dropped 6 bases and J dropped 7 bases, with 13 bases sitting between them. The CDR3 runs to 13 residues. As DNA, the CDR3 is TGTGCCAGCAGAACAGACAGGCCCCAGCCCCAGCATTTT. Translated, it gives CASRTDRPQPQHF.

The chain employs TRBV30 and TRBJ2-7, with TRBD1 identical over 9 bases. Germline V CDR1 and CDR2: GTSNPN, SVGIG (reference sequence). V gave up 4 bases and J gave up 5 bases; unmatched junction bases: 12. The CDR3 has 15 residues. Here the CDR3 DNA reads TGTGCCTGGATTCACCCGGGGACAGGGCTCCACGAGCAGTACTTC. It encodes CAWIHPGTGLHEQYF.

V is TRBV25-1 and J is TRBJ2-2; TRBD1 agrees at 12 bases. Germline CDR1 is MGHDK and CDR2 is SYGVNS. V shed 6 bases, J shed 3 bases, and the junction held 5 bases outside the gene matches. The CDR3 loop spans 16 amino acids. In DNA form, the CDR3 reads TGTGCCAGCAGCGGGGGACAGGGGGCTGACACCGGGGAGCTGTTTTTT. Translated: CASSGGQGADTGELFF.

This chain connects TRBV27 to TRBJ1-6; TRBD1 is a possible D gene (6 bases). V was pared by 6 bases and J by 0 bases, with 12 bases between. Germline CDR1 is MNHEY and CDR2 is SMNVEV (reference sequence). The CDR3 is made up of 16 amino acids. The CDR3 reads CASRAQGSSYNSPLHF. The CDR3 DNA sequence: TGTGCCAGCAGGGCACAGGGAAGCTCCTATAATTCACCCCTCCACTTT.

The chain carries TRBV19 and TRBJ1-1; D uncertain. This CDR3 is 13 amino acids long. The V end lost 1 base, the J end lost 4 bases, and 7 bases lay between the germline ends. The germline V gene has CDR1 LNHDA and CDR2 SQIVND (reference sequence). CDR3 loop: CASSIGRITEAFF. In DNA, the CDR3 is TGTGCCAGTAGTATAGGACGGATCACTGAAGCTTTCTTT.

V and J are TRBV10-3 and TRBJ2-5; D ambiguous. CDR1 and CDR2 (germline): ENHRY, SYGVKD. Trimming took 2 bases from V and 5 from J, leaving 3 bases between them. This CDR3 region has 11 residues. CDR3 sequence: CAISEVETQYF. The CDR3 DNA reads as TGTGCCATCAGTGAGGTGGAGACCCAGTACTTC.

The chain carries TRBV5-4 and TRBJ2-1, with 8 nucleotides matching TRBD1. Germline loops: CDR1 SGHNT, CDR2 YYREEE (reference sequence). V lost 7 bases to trimming and J lost 6 bases; unmatched junction nucleotides: 9. CDR3 length: 14 residues. The DNA for the CDR3 is TGTGCCAGCGCAACCAAGGACAGGGTCAATGAGCAGTTCTTC. It translates to CASATKDRVNEQFF.